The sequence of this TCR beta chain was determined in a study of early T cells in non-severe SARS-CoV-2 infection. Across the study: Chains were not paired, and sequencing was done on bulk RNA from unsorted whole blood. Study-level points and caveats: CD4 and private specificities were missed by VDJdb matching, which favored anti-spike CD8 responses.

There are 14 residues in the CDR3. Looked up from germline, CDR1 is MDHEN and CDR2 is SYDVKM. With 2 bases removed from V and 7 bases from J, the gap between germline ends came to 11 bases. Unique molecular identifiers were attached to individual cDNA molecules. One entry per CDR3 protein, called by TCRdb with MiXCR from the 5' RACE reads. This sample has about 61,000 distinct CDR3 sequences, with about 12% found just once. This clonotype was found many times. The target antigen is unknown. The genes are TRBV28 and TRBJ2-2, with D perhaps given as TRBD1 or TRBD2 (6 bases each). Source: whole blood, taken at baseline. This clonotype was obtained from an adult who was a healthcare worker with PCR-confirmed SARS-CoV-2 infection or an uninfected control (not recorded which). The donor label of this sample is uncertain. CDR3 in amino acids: CASSLRGRVGELFF. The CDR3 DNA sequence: TGTGCCAGCAGTTTACGGGGGCGCGTCGGGGAGCTGTTTTTT.